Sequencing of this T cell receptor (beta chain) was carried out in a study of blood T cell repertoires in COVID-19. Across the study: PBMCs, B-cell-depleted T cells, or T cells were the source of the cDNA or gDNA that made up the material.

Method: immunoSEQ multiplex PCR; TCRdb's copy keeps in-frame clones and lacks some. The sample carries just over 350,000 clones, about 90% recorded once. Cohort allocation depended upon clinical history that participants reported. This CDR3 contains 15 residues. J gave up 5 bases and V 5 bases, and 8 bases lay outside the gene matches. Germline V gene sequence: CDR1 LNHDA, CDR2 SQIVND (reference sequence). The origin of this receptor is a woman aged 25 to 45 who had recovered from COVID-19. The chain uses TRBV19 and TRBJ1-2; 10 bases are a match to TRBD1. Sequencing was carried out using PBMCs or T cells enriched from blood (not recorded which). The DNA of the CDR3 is TGTGCCAGTAGTCCCCGGGACAGGGGTTGGTATGGCTACACCTTC. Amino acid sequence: CASSPRDRGWYGYTF.